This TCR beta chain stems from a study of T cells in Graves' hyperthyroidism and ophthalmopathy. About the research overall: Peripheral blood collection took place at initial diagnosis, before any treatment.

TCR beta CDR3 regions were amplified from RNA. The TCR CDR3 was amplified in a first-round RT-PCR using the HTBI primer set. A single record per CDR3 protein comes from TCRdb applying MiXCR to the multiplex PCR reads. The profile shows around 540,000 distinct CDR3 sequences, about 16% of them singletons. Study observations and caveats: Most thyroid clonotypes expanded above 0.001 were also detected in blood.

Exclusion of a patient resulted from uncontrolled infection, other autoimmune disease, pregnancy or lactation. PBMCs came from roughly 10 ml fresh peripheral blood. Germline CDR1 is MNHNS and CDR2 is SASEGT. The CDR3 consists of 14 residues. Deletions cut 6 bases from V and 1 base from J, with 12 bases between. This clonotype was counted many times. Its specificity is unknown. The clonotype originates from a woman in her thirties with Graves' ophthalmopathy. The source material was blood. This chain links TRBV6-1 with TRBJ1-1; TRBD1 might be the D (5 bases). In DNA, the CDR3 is TGTGCCAGCAGGAAATTGACAGAGAACACTGAAGCTTTCTTT. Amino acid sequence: CASRKLTENTEAFF.